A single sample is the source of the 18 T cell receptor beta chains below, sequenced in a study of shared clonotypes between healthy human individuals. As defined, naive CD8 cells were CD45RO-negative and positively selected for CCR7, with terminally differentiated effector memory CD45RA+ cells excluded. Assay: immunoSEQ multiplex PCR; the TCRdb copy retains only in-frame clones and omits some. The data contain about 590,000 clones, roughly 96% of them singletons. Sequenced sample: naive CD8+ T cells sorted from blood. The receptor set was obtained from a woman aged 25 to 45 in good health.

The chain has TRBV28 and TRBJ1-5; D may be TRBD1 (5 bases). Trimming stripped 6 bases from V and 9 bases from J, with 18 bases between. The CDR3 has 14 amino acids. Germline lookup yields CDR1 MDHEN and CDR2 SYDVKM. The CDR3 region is CASSQRGLGVPQHF. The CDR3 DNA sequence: TGTGCCAGCAGCCAAAGAGGGTTGGGGGTGCCCCAGCATTTT. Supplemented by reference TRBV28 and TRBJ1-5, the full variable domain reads DVKVTQSSRYLVKRTGEKVFLECVQDMDHENMFWYRQDPGLGLRLIYFSYDVKMKEKGDIPEGYSVSREKKERFSLILESASTNQTSMYLCASSQRGLGVPQHFGDGTRLSIL.

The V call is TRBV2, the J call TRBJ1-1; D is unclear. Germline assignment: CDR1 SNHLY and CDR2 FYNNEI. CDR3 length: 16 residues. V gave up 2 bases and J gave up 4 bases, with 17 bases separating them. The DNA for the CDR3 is TGTGCCAGCAGTGAATTCGTTTGGGGTTCTGGCACTGAAGCTTTCTTT. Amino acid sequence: CASSEFVWGSGTEAFF.

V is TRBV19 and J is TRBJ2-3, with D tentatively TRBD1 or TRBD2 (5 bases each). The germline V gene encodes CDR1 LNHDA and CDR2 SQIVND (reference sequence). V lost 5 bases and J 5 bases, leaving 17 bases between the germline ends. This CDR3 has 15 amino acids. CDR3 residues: CASSRGPSGGDTQYF. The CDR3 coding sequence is TGTGCCAGTAGTCGCGGGCCCAGTGGGGGAGATACGCAGTATTTT. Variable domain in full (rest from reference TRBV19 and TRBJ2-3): DGGITQSPKYLFRKEGQNVTLSCEQNLNHDAMYWYRQDPGQGLRLIYYSQIVNDFQKGDIAEGYSVSREKKESFPLTVTSAQKNPTAFYLCASSRGPSGGDTQYFGPGTRLTVL.

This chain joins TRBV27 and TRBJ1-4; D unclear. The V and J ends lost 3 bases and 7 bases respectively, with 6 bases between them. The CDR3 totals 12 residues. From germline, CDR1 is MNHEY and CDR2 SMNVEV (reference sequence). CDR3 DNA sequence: TGTGCCAGCAGTTTGTTCGGTGAAAAACTGTTTTTT. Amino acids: CASSLFGEKLFF.

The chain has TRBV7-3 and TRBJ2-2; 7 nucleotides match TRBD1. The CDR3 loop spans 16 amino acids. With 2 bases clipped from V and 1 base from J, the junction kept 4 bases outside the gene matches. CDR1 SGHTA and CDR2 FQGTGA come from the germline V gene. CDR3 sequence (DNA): TGTGCCAGCAGCTTACCCTCAGGGGGGAACACCGGGGAGCTGTTTTTT. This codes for CASSLPSGGNTGELFF. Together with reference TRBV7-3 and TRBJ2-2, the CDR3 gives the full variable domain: GAGVSQTPSNKVTEKGKYVELRCDPISGHTALYWYRQSLGQGPEFLIYFQGTGAADDSGLPNDRFFAVRPEGSVSTLKIQRTERGDSAVYLCASSLPSGGNTGELFFGEGSRLTVL.

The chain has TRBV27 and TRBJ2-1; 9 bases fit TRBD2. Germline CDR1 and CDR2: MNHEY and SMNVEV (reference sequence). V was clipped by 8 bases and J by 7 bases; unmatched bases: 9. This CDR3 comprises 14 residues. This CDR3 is CASGAGGTVNEQFF. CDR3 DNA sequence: TGTGCCAGCGGGGCGGGGGGGACGGTGAATGAGCAGTTCTTC.

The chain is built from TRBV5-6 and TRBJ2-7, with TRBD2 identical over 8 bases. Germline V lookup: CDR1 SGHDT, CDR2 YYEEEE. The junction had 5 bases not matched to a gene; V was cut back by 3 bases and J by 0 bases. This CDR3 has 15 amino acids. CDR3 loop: CASSWTSQSSYEQYF. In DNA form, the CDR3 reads TGTGCCAGCAGCTGGACTAGCCAAAGCTCCTACGAGCAGTACTTC.

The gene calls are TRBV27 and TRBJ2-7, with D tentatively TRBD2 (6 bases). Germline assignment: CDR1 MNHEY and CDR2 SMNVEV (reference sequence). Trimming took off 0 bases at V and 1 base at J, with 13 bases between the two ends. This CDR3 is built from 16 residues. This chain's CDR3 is CASSLSWGSGSYEQYF. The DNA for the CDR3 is TGTGCCAGCAGTTTATCGTGGGGGAGCGGGTCCTACGAGCAGTACTTC.

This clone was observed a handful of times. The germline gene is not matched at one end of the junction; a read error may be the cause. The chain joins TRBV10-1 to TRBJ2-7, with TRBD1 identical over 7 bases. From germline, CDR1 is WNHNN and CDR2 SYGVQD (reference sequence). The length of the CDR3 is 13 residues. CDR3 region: CASSDSTGSLLHF. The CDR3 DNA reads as TGCGCCAGCAGTGATTCGACAGGGAGTCTGTTACACTTC.

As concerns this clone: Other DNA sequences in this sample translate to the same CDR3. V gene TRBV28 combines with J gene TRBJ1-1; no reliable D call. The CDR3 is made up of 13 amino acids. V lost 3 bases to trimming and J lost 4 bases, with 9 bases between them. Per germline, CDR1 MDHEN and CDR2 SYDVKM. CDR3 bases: TGTGCCAGCAGTTTGGGCCGGGGCACTGAAGCTTTCTTT. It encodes CASSLGRGTEAFF. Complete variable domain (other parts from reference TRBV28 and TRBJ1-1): DVKVTQSSRYLVKRTGEKVFLECVQDMDHENMFWYRQDPGLGLRLIYFSYDVKMKEKGDIPEGYSVSREKKERFSLILESASTNQTSMYLCASSLGRGTEAFFGQGTRLTVV.

CDR3 nucleotide sequence: TGTGCCAGCAGTTACTCCTCTAGCGGTGCCTACAATGAGCAGTTCTTC. Amino acids: CASSYSSSGAYNEQFF. The chain couples TRBV6-5 to TRBJ2-1, with TRBD2 identical over 7 bases. Germline CDR1 reads MNHEY; CDR2 reads SVGAGI. The J segment lost 2 bases and the V segment lost 0 bases, leaving 4 bases of the junction unmatched. This CDR3 has 16 residues.

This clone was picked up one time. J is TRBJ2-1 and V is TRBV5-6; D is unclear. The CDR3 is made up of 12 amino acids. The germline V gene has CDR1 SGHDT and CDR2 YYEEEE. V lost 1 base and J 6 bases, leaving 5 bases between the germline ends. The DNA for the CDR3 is TGTGCCAGCAGCTTGTCGGGCAATGAGCAGTTCTTC. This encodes CASSLSGNEQFF.

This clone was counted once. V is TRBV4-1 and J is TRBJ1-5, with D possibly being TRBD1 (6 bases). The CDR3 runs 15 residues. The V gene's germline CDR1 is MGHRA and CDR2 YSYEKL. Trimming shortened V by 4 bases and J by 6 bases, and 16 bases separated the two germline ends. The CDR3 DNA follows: TGCGCCAGCAGCCGAGTACCGGGACATGCTCAGCCCCAGCATTTT. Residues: CASSRVPGHAQPQHF.

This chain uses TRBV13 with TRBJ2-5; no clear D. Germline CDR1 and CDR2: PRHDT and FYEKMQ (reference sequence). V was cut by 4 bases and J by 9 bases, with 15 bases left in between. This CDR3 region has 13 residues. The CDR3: CASSSTSVPAQYF. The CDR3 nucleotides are TGTGCCAGCAGCTCCACCTCGGTTCCGGCCCAGTACTTC.

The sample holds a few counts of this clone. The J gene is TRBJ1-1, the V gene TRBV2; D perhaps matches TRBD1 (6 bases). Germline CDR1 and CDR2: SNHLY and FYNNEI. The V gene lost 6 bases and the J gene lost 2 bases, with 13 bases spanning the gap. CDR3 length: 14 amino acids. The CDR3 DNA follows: TGTGCCAGCAGCTGGACAGCCCCTAACACTGAAGCTTTCTTT. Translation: CASSWTAPNTEAFF.

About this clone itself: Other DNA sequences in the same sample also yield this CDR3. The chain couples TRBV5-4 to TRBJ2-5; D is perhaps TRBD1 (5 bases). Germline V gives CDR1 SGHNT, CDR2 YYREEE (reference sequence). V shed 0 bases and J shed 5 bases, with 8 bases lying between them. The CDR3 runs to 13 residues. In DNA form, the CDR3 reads TGTGCCAGCAGCTTGGAGGCAGGGGAGACCCAGTACTTC. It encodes CASSLEAGETQYF.

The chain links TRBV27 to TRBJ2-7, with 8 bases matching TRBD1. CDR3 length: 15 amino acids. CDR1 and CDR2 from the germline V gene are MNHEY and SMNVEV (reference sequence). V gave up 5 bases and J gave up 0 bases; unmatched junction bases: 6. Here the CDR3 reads CASSNGQGPSYEQYF. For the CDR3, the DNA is TGTGCCAGCAGTAACGGACAGGGCCCCTCCTACGAGCAGTACTTC.

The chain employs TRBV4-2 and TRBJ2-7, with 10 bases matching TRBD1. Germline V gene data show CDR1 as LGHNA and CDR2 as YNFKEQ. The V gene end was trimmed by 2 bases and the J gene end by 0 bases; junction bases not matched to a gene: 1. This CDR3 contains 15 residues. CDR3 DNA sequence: TGTGCCAGCAGCCAAAGGGACAGGGGCTCCTACGAGCAGTACTTC. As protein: CASSQRDRGSYEQYF.